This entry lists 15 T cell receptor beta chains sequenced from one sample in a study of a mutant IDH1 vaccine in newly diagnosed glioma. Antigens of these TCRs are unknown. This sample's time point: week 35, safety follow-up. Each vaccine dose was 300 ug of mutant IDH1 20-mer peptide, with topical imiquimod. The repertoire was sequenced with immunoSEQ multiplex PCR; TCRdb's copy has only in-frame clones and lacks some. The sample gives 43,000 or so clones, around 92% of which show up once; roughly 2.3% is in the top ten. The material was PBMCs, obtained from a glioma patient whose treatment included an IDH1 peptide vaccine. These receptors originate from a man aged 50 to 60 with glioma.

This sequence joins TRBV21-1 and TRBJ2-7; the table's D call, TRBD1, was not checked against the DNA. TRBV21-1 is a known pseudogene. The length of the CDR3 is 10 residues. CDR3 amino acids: CASSKSKQYF. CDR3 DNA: TGTGCCAGCAGCAAATCCAAGCAGTACTTC.

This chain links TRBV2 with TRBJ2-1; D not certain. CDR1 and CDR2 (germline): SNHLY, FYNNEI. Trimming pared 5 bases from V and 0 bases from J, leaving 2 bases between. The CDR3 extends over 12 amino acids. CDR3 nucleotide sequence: TGTGCCAGCAGTCCCTCCTACAATGAGCAGTTCTTC. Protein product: CASSPSYNEQFF.

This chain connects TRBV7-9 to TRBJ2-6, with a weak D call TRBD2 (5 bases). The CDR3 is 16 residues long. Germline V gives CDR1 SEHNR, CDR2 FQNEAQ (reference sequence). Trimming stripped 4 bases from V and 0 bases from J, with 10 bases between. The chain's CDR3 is CASSSGRDSGANVLTF. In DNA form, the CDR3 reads TGTGCCAGCAGCTCGGGTCGGGACTCTGGGGCCAACGTCCTGACTTTC.

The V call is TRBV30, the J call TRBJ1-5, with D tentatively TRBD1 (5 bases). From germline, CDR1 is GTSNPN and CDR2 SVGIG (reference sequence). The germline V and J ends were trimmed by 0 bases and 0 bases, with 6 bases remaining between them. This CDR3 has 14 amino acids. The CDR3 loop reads CAWSVGDSNQPQHF. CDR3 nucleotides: TGTGCCTGGAGTGTAGGGGATAGCAATCAGCCCCAGCATTTT.

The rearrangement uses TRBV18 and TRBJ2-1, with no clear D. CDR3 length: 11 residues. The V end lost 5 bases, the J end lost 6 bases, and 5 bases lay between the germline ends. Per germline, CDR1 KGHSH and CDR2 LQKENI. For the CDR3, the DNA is TGTGCCAGCTCAGCAATCAATGAGCAGTTCTTC. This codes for CASSAINEQFF.

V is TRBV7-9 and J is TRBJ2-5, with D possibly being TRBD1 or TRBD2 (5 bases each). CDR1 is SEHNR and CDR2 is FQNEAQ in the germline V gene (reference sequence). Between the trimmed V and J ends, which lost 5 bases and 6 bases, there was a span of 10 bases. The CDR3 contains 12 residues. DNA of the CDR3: TGTGCCAGCAGCGGACCGGGGCAGACCCAGTACTTC. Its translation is CASSGPGQTQYF. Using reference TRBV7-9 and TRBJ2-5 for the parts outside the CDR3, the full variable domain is DTGVSQNPRHKITKRGQNVTFRCDPISEHNRLYWYRQTLGQGPEFLTYFQNEAQLEKSRLLSDRFSAERPKGSFSTLEIQRTEQGDSAMYLCASSGPGQTQYFGPGTRLLVL.

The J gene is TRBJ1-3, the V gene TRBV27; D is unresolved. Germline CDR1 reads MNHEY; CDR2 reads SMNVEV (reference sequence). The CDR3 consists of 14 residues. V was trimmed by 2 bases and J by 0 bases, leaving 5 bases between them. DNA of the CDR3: TGTGCCAGCAGTTTAAAGAGCTCTGGAAACACCATATATTTT. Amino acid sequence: CASSLKSSGNTIYF.

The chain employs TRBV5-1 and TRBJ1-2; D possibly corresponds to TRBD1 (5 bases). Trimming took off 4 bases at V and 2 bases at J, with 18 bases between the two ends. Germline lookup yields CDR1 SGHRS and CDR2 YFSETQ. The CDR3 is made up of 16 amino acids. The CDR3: CASSTNIDSTNYGYTF. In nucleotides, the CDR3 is TGCGCCAGCAGCACAAATATCGACAGCACAAACTATGGCTACACCTTC. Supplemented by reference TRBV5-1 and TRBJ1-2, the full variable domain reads KAGVTQTPRYLIKTRGQQVTLSCSPISGHRSVSWYQQTPGQGLQFLFEYFSETQRNKGNFPGRFSGRQFSNSRSEMNVSTLELGDSALYLCASSTNIDSTNYGYTFGSGTRLTVV.

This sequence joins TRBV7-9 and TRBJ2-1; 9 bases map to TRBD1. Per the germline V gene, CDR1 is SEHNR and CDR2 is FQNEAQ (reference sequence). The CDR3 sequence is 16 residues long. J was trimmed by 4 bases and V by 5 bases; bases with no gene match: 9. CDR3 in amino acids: CASSQRAGTGYNEQFF. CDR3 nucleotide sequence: TGTGCCAGCAGCCAGAGGGCCGGGACAGGGTACAATGAGCAGTTCTTC.

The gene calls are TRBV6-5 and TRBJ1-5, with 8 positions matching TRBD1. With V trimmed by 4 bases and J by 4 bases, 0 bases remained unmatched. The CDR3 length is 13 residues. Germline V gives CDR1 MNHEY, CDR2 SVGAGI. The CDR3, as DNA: TGTGCCAGCAGTTGGACAGGGAATCAGCCCCAGCATTTT. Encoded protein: CASSWTGNQPQHF.

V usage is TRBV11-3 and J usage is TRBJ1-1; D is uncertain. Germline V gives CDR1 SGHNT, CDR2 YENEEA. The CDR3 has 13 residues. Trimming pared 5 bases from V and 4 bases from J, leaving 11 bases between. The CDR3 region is CASSPSPTTEAFF. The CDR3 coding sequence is TGTGCCAGCAGCCCCTCCCCGACCACTGAAGCTTTCTTT.

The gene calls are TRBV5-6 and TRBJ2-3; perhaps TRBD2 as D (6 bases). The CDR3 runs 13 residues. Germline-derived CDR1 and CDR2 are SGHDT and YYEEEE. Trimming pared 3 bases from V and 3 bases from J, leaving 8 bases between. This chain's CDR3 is CASSWRVTDTQYF. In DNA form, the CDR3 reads TGTGCCAGCAGCTGGAGGGTGACAGATACGCAGTATTTT.

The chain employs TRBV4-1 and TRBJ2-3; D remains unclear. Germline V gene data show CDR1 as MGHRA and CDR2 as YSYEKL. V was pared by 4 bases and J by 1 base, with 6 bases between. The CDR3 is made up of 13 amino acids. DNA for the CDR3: TGCGCCAGCAGCCCCCCAGGCACAGATACGCAGTATTTT. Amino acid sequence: CASSPPGTDTQYF.

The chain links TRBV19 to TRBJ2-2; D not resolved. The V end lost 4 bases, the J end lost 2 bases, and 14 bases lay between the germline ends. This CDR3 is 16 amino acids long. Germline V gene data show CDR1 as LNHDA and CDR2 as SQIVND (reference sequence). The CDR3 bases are TGTGCCAGTAGTACCGACCGGAACCCAAACACCGGGGAGCTGTTTTTT. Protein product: CASSTDRNPNTGELFF. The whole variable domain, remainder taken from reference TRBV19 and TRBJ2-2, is DGGITQSPKYLFRKEGQNVTLSCEQNLNHDAMYWYRQDPGQGLRLIYYSQIVNDFQKGDIAEGYSVSREKKESFPLTVTSAQKNPTAFYLCASSTDRNPNTGELFFGEGSRLTVL.

The CDR3, as DNA: TGTGCCAGCAGTGAAGGAGCGGGGGGAACAGATACGCAGTATTTT. This gives the protein CASSEGAGGTDTQYF. This rearrangement joins TRBV2 to TRBJ2-3, with 9 bases identical to TRBD2. In germline, CDR1 is SNHLY, CDR2 FYNNEI. CDR3 length: 15 amino acids. V lost 1 base, J lost 3 bases, and 2 bases stayed unmatched. The complete variable domain, with remaining parts taken from reference TRBV2 and TRBJ2-3, reads EPEVTQTPSHQVTQMGQEVILRCVPISNHLYFYWYRQILGQKVEFLVSFYNNEISEKSEIFDDQFSVERPDGSNFTLKIRSTKLEDSAMYFCASSEGAGGTDTQYFGPGTRLTVL.